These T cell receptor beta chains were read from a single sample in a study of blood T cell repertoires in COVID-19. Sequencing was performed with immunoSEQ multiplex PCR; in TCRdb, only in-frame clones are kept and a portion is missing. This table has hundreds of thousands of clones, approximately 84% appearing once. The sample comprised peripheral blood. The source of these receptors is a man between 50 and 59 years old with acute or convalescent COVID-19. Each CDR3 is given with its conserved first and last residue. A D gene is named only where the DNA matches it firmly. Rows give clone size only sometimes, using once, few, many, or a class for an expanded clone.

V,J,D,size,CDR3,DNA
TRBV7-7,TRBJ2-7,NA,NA,CASSLSARDEQYF,TGTGCCAGCAGCTTATCGGCCCGGGACGAGCAGTACTTC
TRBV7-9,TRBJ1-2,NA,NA,CASSLGDSNYGYTF,TGTGCCAGCAGCTTAGGGGACTCTAACTATGGCTACACCTTC
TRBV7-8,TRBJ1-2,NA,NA,CASSLDGGEYGYTF,TGTGCCAGCAGCTTAGACGGAGGAGAGTATGGCTACACCTTC
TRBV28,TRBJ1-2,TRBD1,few,CASSLLTGGNRGGYTF,TGTGCCAGCAGTTTATTGACAGGGGGGAATAGAGGTGGCTACACCTTC
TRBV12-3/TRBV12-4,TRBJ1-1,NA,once,CASSSQGPDEAFF,TGTGCCAGCAGCTCCCAGGGGCCAGATGAAGCTTTCTTT
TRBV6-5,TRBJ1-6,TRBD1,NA,CASSWDRVDSPLHF,TGTGCCAGCAGTTGGGACAGGGTAGATTCACCCCTCCACTTT
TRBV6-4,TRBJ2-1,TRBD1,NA,CASSPDRGRHNEQFF,TGTGCCAGCAGCCCGGACAGGGGGCGCCACAATGAGCAGTTCTTC
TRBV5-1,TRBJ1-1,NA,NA,CASSLTPQWNTEAFF,TGCGCCAGCAGCTTGACACCCCAGTGGAACACTGAAGCTTTCTTT
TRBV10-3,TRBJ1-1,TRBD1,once,CAISESDRGAEAFF,TGTGCCATCAGTGAGTCTGACAGGGGGGCTGAAGCTTTCTTT
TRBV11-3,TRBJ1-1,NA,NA,CASSLGGTRGNTEAFF,TGTGCCAGCAGCTTAGGGGGGACACGGGGGAACACTGAAGCTTTCTTT
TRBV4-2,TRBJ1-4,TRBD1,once,CASSQTGAPTNEKLFF,TGTGCCAGCAGCCAAACAGGGGCCCCAACTAATGAAAAACTGTTTTTT
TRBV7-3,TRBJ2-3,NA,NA,CASGPGRSADTQYF,TGTGCCAGCGGCCCAGGGCGGTCCGCAGATACGCAGTATTTT
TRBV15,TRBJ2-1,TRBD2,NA,CATSRDHNLAGASDEQFF,TGTGCCACCAGCAGAGACCATAACCTAGCGGGGGCGTCCGACGAGCAGTTCTTC
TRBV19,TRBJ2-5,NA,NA,CASRRPGETQYF,TGTGCCAGTAGGCGCCCCGGGGAGACCCAGTACTTC
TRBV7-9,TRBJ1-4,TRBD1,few,CASSLDRGHINEKLFF,TGTGCCAGCAGCCTAGACAGGGGGCATATTAATGAAAAACTGTTTTTT
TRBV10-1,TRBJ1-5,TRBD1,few,CASSAPLDRAGNQPQHF,TGCGCCAGCAGTGCCCCTTTGGACAGGGCGGGCAATCAGCCCCAGCATTTT
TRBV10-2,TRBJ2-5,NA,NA,CASTYGVGGTQYF,TGCGCCAGCACCTACGGGGTAGGGGGGACCCAGTACTTC